This is a list of T cell receptor beta chains from one sample in a study of PD-L1 blockade in urothelial cancer. The table came from immunoSEQ multiplex PCR; TCRdb's copy has only in-frame clones and leaves some out. There are around 26,000 clones in the sample; around 88% occur only once, and approximately 30% lies in the top ten. The source material was PBMCs, sampled around atezolizumab (anti-PD-L1) treatment. All receptors come from a man aged 55-75 years with urothelial cancer. The CDR3 runs from the conserved cysteine through the conserved F or W. D genes are given only for firm matches. Not every row has a clone size; where given, it reads once, few, many or a size class.

>-|TRBV18|TRBJ2-4|-
CASSPLPRGARVNIQYF
TGTGCCAGCTCACCACTTCCTCGGGGGGCGAGGGTGAACATTCAGTACTTC
>-|TRBV19|TRBJ1-5|TRBD1
CASMDPGTGASNQPQHF
TGTGCCAGTATGGATCCCGGGACAGGGGCCTCCAATCAGCCCCAGCATTTT
>-|TRBV6-1|TRBJ2-6|-
CASSEAGAGANVLTF
TGTGCCAGCAGTGAAGCAGGGGCTGGGGCCAACGTCCTGACTTTC
>-|TRBV7-6|TRBJ2-7|-
CASSMDSGPNYEQYF
TGTGCCAGCAGCATGGATTCAGGGCCAAACTACGAGCAGTACTTC
>-|TRBV27|TRBJ2-5|TRBD1
CASRRQGKLETQYF
TGTGCCAGCAGAAGACAGGGAAAGCTAGAGACCCAGTACTTC
>-|TRBV9|TRBJ2-2|TRBD2
CASSVASGGTGELFF
TGTGCCAGCAGCGTAGCAAGCGGGGGAACCGGGGAGCTGTTTTTT
>-|TRBV18|TRBJ2-3|-
CASSPPQGNLNTQYF
TGTGCCAGCTCACCACCTCAGGGAAATTTGAATACGCAGTATTTT
>once|TRBV15|TRBJ1-1|TRBD1
CATSRGSQGVNTEAFF
TGTGCCACCAGCAGAGGTTCGCAGGGGGTGAACACTGAAGCTTTCTTT
>-|TRBV5-1|TRBJ2-7|-
CASSDRPGRREQYF
TGCGCCAGCAGCGACCGACCGGGAAGGCGCGAGCAGTACTTC
>once|TRBV5-1|TRBJ2-7|-
CASSLATVGIPEQYF
TGCGCCAGCAGCTTGGCGACCGTGGGCATCCCCGAGCAGTACTTC
>-|TRBV30|TRBJ2-3|TRBD2
CAWRKKLAGGADTQYF
TGTGCCTGGAGGAAGAAACTAGCGGGGGGCGCAGATACGCAGTATTTT
>-|TRBV5-1|TRBJ2-5|TRBD2
CASSQMGGNQETQYF
TGCGCCAGCAGCCAGATGGGGGGGAACCAAGAGACCCAGTACTTC
>-|TRBV5-1|TRBJ1-1|-
CASSLGYRSGSTEAFF
TGCGCCAGCAGCTTGGGTTATCGTTCAGGTAGCACTGAAGCTTTCTTT
>-|TRBV5-1|TRBJ2-3|TRBD2
CASSLGLAGDTQYF
TGCGCCAGCAGCTTGGGACTAGCGGGAGATACGCAGTATTTT
>-|TRBV19|TRBJ1-2|TRBD1
CASRRTGSDYGYTF
TGTGCCAGTAGGAGGACAGGGTCGGACTATGGCTACACCTTC
>-|TRBV9|TRBJ1-2|TRBD1
CASSLEDRGYGYTF
TGTGCCAGCAGCTTGGAGGACAGGGGATATGGCTACACCTTC
>-|TRBV5-1|TRBJ1-1|TRBD1
CASSRDRGRAEAFF
TGCGCCAGCAGCCGGGACAGGGGAAGGGCTGAAGCTTTCTTT
>-|TRBV6-4|TRBJ2-1|-
CASSEADYNEQFF
TGTGCCAGCAGTGAGGCAGACTACAATGAGCAGTTCTTC
>-|TRBV5-6|TRBJ2-5|-
CASSFSGFGETQYF
TGTGCCAGCAGCTTCTCGGGATTCGGGGAGACCCAGTACTTC
>-|TRBV25-1|TRBJ2-5|-
CASSESGRATGETQYF
TGTGCCAGCAGTGAATCGGGAAGGGCCACAGGGGAGACCCAGTACTTC
>-|TRBV6-1|TRBJ1-2|TRBD1
CASSEQGRGYTF
TGTGCCAGCAGCGAACAGGGGCGAGGCTACACCTTC
>-|TRBV5-1|TRBJ1-6|TRBD1
CASSSSGQPGSPLHF
TGCGCCAGCAGCTCGTCGGGACAGCCGGGGTCACCCCTCCACTTT
>-|TRBV29-1|TRBJ1-5|-
CSVGGANNQPQHF
TGCAGCGTGGGGGGTGCAAACAATCAGCCCCAGCATTTT
>-|TRBV19|TRBJ2-4|TRBD1
CASDPGTGGAGVNF
TGTGCCAGCGATCCCGGGACAGGGGGCGCCGGGGTGAACTTC
>-|TRBV19|TRBJ1-6|TRBD1
CASSTTGQVQNSPLHF
TGTGCCAGTAGTACCACCGGACAGGTTCAGAATTCACCCCTCCACTTT
>-|TRBV5-6|TRBJ2-1|-
CASSLAYGRRNNEQFF
TGTGCCAGCAGCCTCGCCTACGGGAGAAGGAACAATGAGCAGTTCTTC
>once|TRBV2|TRBJ2-4|-
CASSDSGSSGLNIQYF
TGTGCCAGCAGTGATAGTGGGTCCTCTGGACTAAACATTCAGTACTTC
>-|TRBV18|TRBJ2-5|-
CASSSRDKERETQYF
TGTGCCAGCTCATCCCGGGACAAAGAGCGGGAGACCCAGTACTTC
>-|TRBV30|TRBJ1-2|TRBD1
CASPSLDRVHGYTF
TGTGCCTCCCCCTCCCTGGACAGGGTTCATGGCTACACCTTC
>-|TRBV5-1|TRBJ2-2|TRBD2
CASSLAGASGDTGELFF
TGCGCCAGCAGCTTGGCCGGGGCTAGCGGAGACACCGGGGAGCTGTTTTTT
>-|TRBV11-2|TRBJ2-7|TRBD2
CASSWGGSSSYEQYF
TGTGCCAGCAGCTGGGGGGGGTCAAGCTCCTACGAGCAGTACTTC
>-|TRBV2|TRBJ1-1|-
CASSEDGENTEAFF
TGTGCCAGCAGTGAAGACGGGGAGAACACTGAAGCTTTCTTT
>-|TRBV25-1|TRBJ1-6|-
CASSESAIYNSPLHF
TGTGCCAGCAGTGAATCCGCGATTTATAATTCACCCCTCCACTTT
>-|TRBV18|TRBJ1-4|-
CASSPLRGAEEKLFF
TGTGCCAGCTCACCACTACGGGGGGCGGAGGAAAAACTGTTTTTT
>-|TRBV7-2|TRBJ2-7|TRBD2
CASSSLAGATYEQYF
TGTGCCAGCAGCTCGTTAGCGGGAGCGACCTACGAGCAGTACTTC
>-|TRBV18|TRBJ2-7|TRBD2
CASSVSGSSYEQYF
TGTGCCAGCTCCGTTAGCGGGAGCTCCTACGAGCAGTACTTC
>-|TRBV11-2|TRBJ2-3|TRBD2
CASSSRLAGSTDTQYF
TGTGCCAGCAGCTCCCGACTAGCGGGGAGCACAGATACGCAGTATTTT
>-|TRBV7-6|TRBJ2-3|TRBD2
CASSYRGAGGTDTQYF
TGTGCCAGCAGCTATCGCGGGGCGGGGGGTACAGATACGCAGTATTTT
>-|TRBV19|TRBJ1-5|-
CASGHGQYSNQPQHF
TGTGCCAGCGGCCACGGACAATATAGCAATCAGCCCCAGCATTTT
>few|TRBV5-1|TRBJ2-7|TRBD1
CASRDRDYYEQYF
TGCGCCAGCCGGGACAGGGATTACTACGAGCAGTACTTC
>-|TRBV4-2|TRBJ2-3|TRBD2
CATGSGGRTDTQYF
TGTGCCACGGGGAGCGGGGGGCGGACAGATACGCAGTATTTT
>-|TRBV5-4|TRBJ2-3|TRBD1
CATRQGFTDTQYF
TGTGCCACCAGACAGGGGTTCACAGATACGCAGTATTTT
>-|TRBV21-1|TRBJ2-7|-
CASSKDSTKKKRMTGWTYEQYF
TGTGCCAGCAGCAAAGACTCAACAAAAAAGAAGAGAATGACAGGGTGGACCTACGAGCAGTACTTC
>-|TRBV7-2|TRBJ2-5|-
CASSLGNPGETQYF
TGTGCCAGCAGCTTAGGGAACCCCGGGGAGACCCAGTACTTC
>-|TRBV11-2|TRBJ2-5|-
CASSLQRVETQYF
TGTGCCAGCAGCTTACAGCGGGTAGAGACCCAGTACTTC
>-|TRBV13|TRBJ2-7|-
CASSSAPQVYEQYF
TGTGCCAGCAGCTCCGCTCCACAGGTCTACGAGCAGTACTTC
>-|TRBV23-1|TRBJ2-3|-
CASSQSGKQGRTDTQYF
TGCGCCAGCAGTCAATCCGGTAAACAGGGTCGCACAGATACGCAGTATTTT
>medium-sized|TRBV5-6|TRBJ1-2|-
CASSLVWGGEGYTF
TGTGCCAGCAGCTTGGTTTGGGGGGGCGAGGGCTACACCTTC
>-|TRBV28|TRBJ1-2|TRBD1
CASSDRHYGYTF
TGTGCCAGTTCGGACAGGCACTATGGCTACACCTTC
>-|TRBV30|TRBJ2-7|TRBD2
CAWSTGLAGEGEQYF
TGTGCCTGGAGTACGGGACTAGCGGGAGAAGGCGAGCAGTACTTC